These T cell receptor beta chains were read from a single sample in a study of OX40 agonist ivuxolimab in advanced cancers. Clones were read by immunoSEQ multiplex PCR, and TCRdb kept only the in-frame ones, dropping some. This table holds 100,000 to 120,000 clones, more than 85% found once. Source: CD4+ or CD8+ T cells sorted from blood, taken in a trial of the OX40 agonist ivuxolimab. These receptors were taken from an adult with an advanced solid tumor such as melanoma, head and neck, liver or kidney cancer. CDR3s include the opening cysteine and the closing phenylalanine or tryptophan. The D gene is left open where the match is weak. Expanded clones are given a class, and other clones once, few, many or no size at all.

clone_size: -
d_call: -
j_call: TRBJ2-5
v_call: TRBV19
cdr3_aa: CASSNTGVFQETQYF
cdr3_nt: TGTGCCAGTAGTAATACGGGGGTATTCCAAGAGACCCAGTACTTC

clone_size: -
d_call: -
j_call: TRBJ2-2
v_call: TRBV7-3
cdr3_aa: CASSLDHYPGSNTGELFF
cdr3_nt: TGTGCCAGCAGCTTAGACCACTACCCGGGGAGTAACACCGGGGAGCTGTTTTTT

clone_size: few
d_call: -
j_call: TRBJ1-1
v_call: TRBV30
cdr3_aa: CAWGRMNTEAFF
cdr3_nt: TGTGCCTGGGGACGGATGAACACTGAAGCTTTCTTT

clone_size: once
d_call: -
j_call: TRBJ2-7
v_call: TRBV6-6
cdr3_aa: CASSLEDAYEQYF
cdr3_nt: TGTGCCAGCAGTTTGGAGGACGCCTACGAGCAGTACTTC

clone_size: -
d_call: -
j_call: TRBJ2-2
v_call: TRBV7-8
cdr3_aa: CASSLVFSQGIPGELFF
cdr3_nt: TGTGCCAGCAGCTTAGTTTTTTCACAGGGCATCCCCGGGGAGCTGTTTTTT

clone_size: -
d_call: -
j_call: TRBJ2-5
v_call: TRBV6-5
cdr3_aa: CASSYSTQARSETQYF
cdr3_nt: TGTGCCAGCAGTTACTCGACCCAGGCCCGGAGCGAGACCCAGTACTTC

clone_size: -
d_call: -
j_call: TRBJ1-4
v_call: TRBV5-1
cdr3_aa: CASSLDGINEKLFF
cdr3_nt: TGCGCCAGCAGCTTGGACGGAATTAATGAAAAACTGTTTTTT

clone_size: -
d_call: -
j_call: TRBJ1-2
v_call: TRBV11-2
cdr3_aa: CASARGDTLYTF
cdr3_nt: TGTGCCAGCGCCCGAGGGGACACTCTCTACACCTTC

clone_size: -
d_call: TRBD2
j_call: TRBJ2-3
v_call: TRBV7-2
cdr3_aa: CASCPGLAGGSSTDTQYF
cdr3_nt: TGTGCCAGCTGCCCCGGTCTAGCGGGAGGTTCTAGCACAGATACGCAGTATTTT

clone_size: -
d_call: -
j_call: TRBJ2-2
v_call: TRBV5-1
cdr3_aa: CASSLVGTGGFTGELFF
cdr3_nt: TGCGCCAGCAGCTTGGTGGGAACTGGGGGCTTCACCGGGGAGCTGTTTTTT

clone_size: -
d_call: -
j_call: TRBJ2-2
v_call: TRBV5-4
cdr3_aa: CASSTPTAVGELFF
cdr3_nt: TGTGCCAGCAGCACGCCAACCGCCGTCGGGGAGCTGTTTTTT

clone_size: -
d_call: -
j_call: TRBJ1-2
v_call: TRBV6-5
cdr3_aa: CASSYGQSYGYTF
cdr3_nt: TGTGCCAGCAGTTACGGGCAGAGCTATGGCTACACCTTC

clone_size: -
d_call: -
j_call: TRBJ2-1
v_call: TRBV27
cdr3_aa: CASWTSPSSYNEQFF
cdr3_nt: TGTGCCAGCTGGACCTCCCCAAGCTCCTACAATGAGCAGTTCTTC

clone_size: -
d_call: -
j_call: TRBJ2-2
v_call: TRBV7-3
cdr3_aa: CASSPANTGELFF
cdr3_nt: TGTGCCAGCAGCCCTGCGAACACCGGGGAGCTGTTTTTT

clone_size: -
d_call: -
j_call: TRBJ2-2
v_call: TRBV7-8
cdr3_aa: CASSPRGPSNTGELFF
cdr3_nt: TGTGCCAGCAGCCCAAGGGGTCCCTCGAACACCGGGGAGCTGTTTTTT

clone_size: few
d_call: TRBD1
j_call: TRBJ1-1
v_call: TRBV6-1
cdr3_aa: CASSSTGASTEAFF
cdr3_nt: TGTGCCAGCAGTTCAACAGGGGCCAGCACTGAAGCTTTCTTT

clone_size: -
d_call: -
j_call: TRBJ2-1
v_call: TRBV19
cdr3_aa: CASSRVQVYNEQFF
cdr3_nt: TGTGCCAGTAGTCGCGTACAGGTGTACAATGAGCAGTTCTTC

clone_size: -
d_call: TRBD1
j_call: TRBJ1-1
v_call: TRBV19
cdr3_aa: CASTAGQGGSEAFF
cdr3_nt: TGTGCCAGTACCGCGGGACAGGGTGGTTCTGAAGCTTTCTTT

clone_size: -
d_call: TRBD1
j_call: TRBJ1-3
v_call: TRBV5-1
cdr3_aa: CASSLDRGNGNTIYF
cdr3_nt: TGCGCCAGCAGCTTGGACAGGGGGAATGGAAACACCATATATTTT

clone_size: -
d_call: -
j_call: TRBJ2-7
v_call: TRBV9
cdr3_aa: CASSVAGAGSYEQYF
cdr3_nt: TGTGCCAGCAGCGTAGCTGGTGCAGGATCCTACGAGCAGTACTTC

clone_size: -
d_call: -
j_call: TRBJ2-3
v_call: TRBV10-1
cdr3_aa: CASSPGHFTDTQYF
cdr3_nt: TGCGCCAGCAGTCCTGGACACTTCACAGATACGCAGTATTTT

clone_size: -
d_call: TRBD1
j_call: TRBJ1-6
v_call: TRBV6-5
cdr3_aa: CASSTRTGGSSPLHF
cdr3_nt: TGTGCCAGCAGTACTCGGACAGGGGGAAGTTCACCCCTCCACTTT

clone_size: -
d_call: -
j_call: TRBJ1-5
v_call: TRBV7-9
cdr3_aa: CASSLSGNQPQHF
cdr3_nt: TGTGCCAGCAGCTTATCGGGAAATCAGCCCCAGCATTTT

clone_size: once
d_call: -
j_call: TRBJ1-3
v_call: TRBV30
cdr3_aa: CAWSVQGGNTIYF
cdr3_nt: TGTGCCTGGAGTGTGCAGGGTGGAAACACCATATATTTT

clone_size: once
d_call: TRBD1
j_call: TRBJ1-6
v_call: TRBV2
cdr3_aa: CASSDRTGNSPLHF
cdr3_nt: TGTGCCAGCAGTGATAGGACAGGAAATTCACCCCTCCACTTT

clone_size: once
d_call: -
j_call: TRBJ2-7
v_call: TRBV19
cdr3_aa: CATRASNQDEQYF
cdr3_nt: TGTGCCACCAGGGCCTCCAACCAGGACGAGCAGTACTTC

clone_size: once
d_call: -
j_call: TRBJ1-1
v_call: TRBV7-3
cdr3_aa: CASSLTSGETEAFF
cdr3_nt: TGTGCCAGCAGTCTCACCTCAGGGGAGACTGAAGCTTTCTTT

clone_size: once
d_call: TRBD1
j_call: TRBJ1-2
v_call: TRBV10-3
cdr3_aa: CATSTLTGEDYGYTF
cdr3_nt: TGTGCCACCTCTACACTAACAGGGGAGGACTATGGCTACACCTTC

clone_size: -
d_call: -
j_call: TRBJ2-7
v_call: TRBV11-3
cdr3_aa: CASSRGAADEQYF
cdr3_nt: TGTGCCAGCAGCCGGGGGGCCGCCGACGAGCAGTACTTC

clone_size: once
d_call: TRBD1
j_call: TRBJ1-2
v_call: TRBV11-2
cdr3_aa: CASSSQGGSSGYTF
cdr3_nt: TGTGCCAGCAGCTCCCAGGGGGGAAGTAGTGGCTACACCTTC

clone_size: -
d_call: TRBD2
j_call: TRBJ2-7
v_call: TRBV5-1
cdr3_aa: CASREGTSNYEQYF
cdr3_nt: TGCGCCAGCAGAGAGGGGACTAGTAACTACGAGCAGTACTTC

clone_size: once
d_call: -
j_call: TRBJ1-2
v_call: TRBV5-8
cdr3_aa: CASSVGHGDAGYTF
cdr3_nt: TGTGCCAGCAGCGTGGGACATGGGGATGCTGGCTACACCTTC

clone_size: -
d_call: -
j_call: TRBJ1-1
v_call: TRBV10-2
cdr3_aa: CASRGNRDTEAFF
cdr3_nt: TGCGCCAGCAGGGGGAACAGGGACACTGAAGCTTTCTTT

clone_size: -
d_call: -
j_call: TRBJ1-4
v_call: TRBV10-2
cdr3_aa: CASSGRLPAEKLFF
cdr3_nt: TGCGCCAGCAGCGGACGGCTGCCAGCTGAAAAACTGTTTTTT

clone_size: -
d_call: -
j_call: TRBJ2-2
v_call: TRBV9
cdr3_aa: CASSVGPRPTGELFF
cdr3_nt: TGTGCCAGCAGCGTAGGCCCCCGTCCAACCGGGGAGCTGTTTTTT

clone_size: -
d_call: TRBD1
j_call: TRBJ2-7
v_call: TRBV5-6
cdr3_aa: CASSTTGGPYEQYF
cdr3_nt: TGTGCCAGCAGCACGACAGGGGGGCCCTACGAGCAGTACTTC

clone_size: -
d_call: TRBD1
j_call: TRBJ2-7
v_call: TRBV6-5
cdr3_aa: CATKRGLFDEQYF
cdr3_nt: TGTGCCACCAAAAGGGGGCTTTTCGACGAGCAGTACTTC

clone_size: -
d_call: TRBD1
j_call: TRBJ2-7
v_call: TRBV5-1
cdr3_aa: CASSIGDRGEQYF
cdr3_nt: TGCGCCAGCAGCATCGGGGACAGGGGCGAGCAGTACTTC

clone_size: -
d_call: TRBD1
j_call: TRBJ1-5
v_call: TRBV6-5
cdr3_aa: CASNPTGANQPQHF
cdr3_nt: TGTGCCAGCAACCCGACAGGGGCCAATCAGCCCCAGCATTTT

clone_size: -
d_call: -
j_call: TRBJ2-7
v_call: TRBV11-3
cdr3_aa: CASSVGDGTSYEQYF
cdr3_nt: TGTGCCAGCAGCGTCGGGGACGGAACTTCCTACGAGCAGTACTTC

clone_size: -
d_call: -
j_call: TRBJ2-5
v_call: TRBV19
cdr3_aa: CASSPRWGDGETQYF
cdr3_nt: TGTGCCAGTAGTCCCAGGTGGGGGGACGGAGAGACCCAGTACTTC

clone_size: once
d_call: TRBD1
j_call: TRBJ2-3
v_call: TRBV30
cdr3_aa: CAWRDRPSTDTQYF
cdr3_nt: TGTGCCTGGCGGGACAGACCGAGCACAGATACGCAGTATTTT

clone_size: -
d_call: -
j_call: TRBJ2-3
v_call: TRBV4-1
cdr3_aa: CASSLSDQGTSTDTQYF
cdr3_nt: TGCGCCAGCAGCCTTTCCGACCAGGGGACGAGCACAGATACGCAGTATTTT

clone_size: once
d_call: -
j_call: TRBJ2-5
v_call: TRBV18
cdr3_aa: CASSPGGPSQETQYF
cdr3_nt: TGTGCCAGCTCACCCGGGGGGCCAAGCCAAGAGACCCAGTACTTC

clone_size: -
d_call: TRBD1
j_call: TRBJ1-2
v_call: TRBV10-3
cdr3_aa: CAINPGQGYGYTF
cdr3_nt: TGTGCCATCAACCCCGGACAGGGTTATGGCTACACCTTC

clone_size: -
d_call: TRBD1
j_call: TRBJ2-2
v_call: TRBV5-1
cdr3_aa: CASSSGTGPTGELFF
cdr3_nt: TGCGCCAGCAGCTCCGGGACAGGACCCACCGGGGAGCTGTTTTTT

clone_size: -
d_call: -
j_call: TRBJ2-3
v_call: TRBV5-4
cdr3_aa: CATARSTDTQYF
cdr3_nt: TGTGCCACGGCACGAAGCACAGATACGCAGTATTTT

clone_size: once
d_call: -
j_call: TRBJ1-1
v_call: TRBV6-1
cdr3_aa: CASSVLGVMENTEAFF
cdr3_nt: TGTGCCAGCAGTGTATTAGGGGTGATGGAGAACACTGAAGCTTTCTTT

clone_size: -
d_call: -
j_call: TRBJ2-7
v_call: TRBV28
cdr3_aa: CALFSVSQTLLRGTSYEQYF
cdr3_nt: TGTGCCCTCTTCTCCGTGTCCCAGACCCTACTCCGGGGGACCTCCTACGAGCAGTACTTC

clone_size: -
d_call: -
j_call: TRBJ1-6
v_call: TRBV9
cdr3_aa: CASSVAGQHSPLHF
cdr3_nt: TGTGCCAGCAGCGTAGCTGGCCAGCATTCACCCCTCCACTTT

clone_size: -
d_call: -
j_call: TRBJ2-2
v_call: TRBV7-9
cdr3_aa: CASSRWLENTGELFF
cdr3_nt: TGTGCCAGCAGCCGTTGGCTAGAAAACACCGGGGAGCTGTTTTTT

clone_size: -
d_call: TRBD1
j_call: TRBJ1-2
v_call: TRBV19
cdr3_aa: CASSPDREKGYTF
cdr3_nt: TGTGCCAGTAGTCCGGACAGGGAAAAGGGCTACACCTTC

clone_size: -
d_call: -
j_call: TRBJ2-1
v_call: TRBV7-6
cdr3_aa: CASSLAPGLGNEQFF
cdr3_nt: TGTGCCAGCAGCTTAGCACCGGGTCTGGGCAATGAGCAGTTCTTC

clone_size: -
d_call: -
j_call: TRBJ2-2
v_call: TRBV5-1
cdr3_aa: CASSLGRGLAVGELFF
cdr3_nt: TGCGCCAGCAGCTTGGGGCGCGGGTTGGCGGTCGGGGAGCTGTTTTTT

clone_size: -
d_call: -
j_call: TRBJ2-5
v_call: TRBV5-1
cdr3_aa: CASSLDRVRETQYF
cdr3_nt: TGCGCCAGCAGCTTGGACAGGGTCAGGGAGACCCAGTACTTC

clone_size: -
d_call: -
j_call: TRBJ1-5
v_call: TRBV6-1
cdr3_aa: CASSEAAGQNQPQHF
cdr3_nt: TGTGCCAGCAGTGAAGCGGCAGGACAAAATCAGCCCCAGCATTTT

clone_size: -
d_call: -
j_call: TRBJ2-2
v_call: TRBV6-1
cdr3_aa: CASTHRGGTGELFF
cdr3_nt: TGTGCCAGCACACACAGGGGGGGCACCGGGGAGCTGTTTTTT

clone_size: -
d_call: -
j_call: TRBJ1-2
v_call: TRBV7-9
cdr3_aa: CASSLADRNYGYTF
cdr3_nt: TGTGCCAGCAGCTTAGCCGACAGAAACTATGGCTACACCTTC

clone_size: -
d_call: TRBD1
j_call: TRBJ1-2
v_call: TRBV11-3
cdr3_aa: CASSQPQGQGFSYGYTF
cdr3_nt: TGTGCCAGCAGCCAACCGCAGGGACAGGGGTTTAGCTATGGCTACACCTTC